The 10 T cell receptor beta chains presented below share a single source sample, sequenced in a study of response to subunit inactivated influenza vaccine (dated by TCRdb to 2017 to 2018). Library preparation was by RT-PCR. Reads for this sample came from an Illumina HiSeq 2500. In-frame beta chains were kept once TCRdb had trimmed the public reads at Q25 with fastp and called clones with MiXCR. When rows share a CDR3 protein, they turn into one entry using the most common DNA and genes. The sample profile shows approximately 530,000 distinct CDR3 sequences; 7.5% to 8.5% of them were found once. The ten largest clones take up approximately 13% of the sample. The sample consisted of PBMCs from blood, taken less than 30 months after vaccination. The receptors stem from a man aged 50 to 69 who received an inactivated influenza vaccine. Donor details come from another sample of the same person, matched by shared clones.

The chain recombines TRBV20-1 with TRBJ2-4, with TRBD2 matching over 7 bases. CDR1 is DFQATT, CDR2 SNEGSKA, per germline (reference sequence). CDR3 length equals 15 residues. The J segment lost 8 bases and the V segment lost 7 bases, leaving 17 bases of the junction unmatched. This CDR3 is CSGQMGRDVRDIQYF. Written as DNA, the CDR3 is TGCAGTGGGCAGATGGGGAGGGACGTCCGGGACATTCAGTACTTC.

This clonotype has ten or more counts. The rearrangement links TRBV28 to TRBJ1-4, with 7 positions matching TRBD1. This CDR3 contains 16 residues. Trimming at V came to 5 bases and at J to 6 bases, leaving 12 bases not matched to a gene. The germline CDR1 and CDR2 sequences are MDHEN and SYDVKM. The CDR3 DNA follows: TGTGCCAGCAGTCCACCCCGGAGGACAGGAGATGAAAAACTGTTTTTT. Translating gives CASSPPRRTGDEKLFF.

This clonotype was detected only a few times. The chain employs TRBV29-1 and TRBJ2-1; D may be TRBD2 (5 bases). V was shortened by 3 bases and J by 2 bases, with 11 bases between the two germline ends. The CDR3 runs 14 residues. CDR1 and CDR2 from the germline V gene are SQVTM and ANQGSEA. The CDR3 DNA is TGCAGCGTTGATGGAGCGGAGACCTACAATGAGCAGTTCTTC. Amino acids: CSVDGAETYNEQFF.

The chain joins TRBV9 to TRBJ2-7; 10 bases are a match to TRBD2. This CDR3 is 14 amino acids long. Germline V gene data show CDR1 as SGDLS and CDR2 as YYNGEE. With 6 bases clipped from V and 2 bases from J, the junction kept 5 bases outside the gene matches. The CDR3 DNA follows: TGTGCCAGCAACCCAGCGGGAGGGACCTACGAGCAGTACTTC. It is translated as CASNPAGGTYEQYF.

This clonotype was recorded many times. The chain employs TRBV20-1 and TRBJ2-7; 10 bases are shared with TRBD2. Per germline, CDR1 DFQATT and CDR2 SNEGSKA (reference sequence). CDR3 length: 12 residues. Trimming cost V 7 bases and J 4 bases; bases outside gene matches: 4. CDR3 nucleotide sequence: TGCAGTGTCGGTAGCGGGAGGTACGAGCAGTACTTC. The encoded protein is CSVGSGRYEQYF.

V is TRBV5-1 and J is TRBJ1-1; no definite D call. V was cut by 4 bases and J by 1 base, with 8 bases left in between. The CDR3 loop spans 13 amino acids. Germline V gene data show CDR1 as SGHRS and CDR2 as YFSETQ. This CDR3 is CASSRERNTEAFF. Written as DNA, the CDR3 is TGCGCCAGCAGCAGGGAAAGGAACACTGAAGCTTTCTTT.

As to this clonotype: Sequence at one end of the junction differs from germline and may be a read error. This chain connects TRBV20-1 to TRBJ2-2, with 9 bases aligning to TRBD2. The germline V gene has CDR1 DFQATT and CDR2 SNEGSKA (reference sequence). The CDR3 runs 17 residues. The CDR3 protein is CCAGGASGRTNTGELFF. The CDR3 DNA follows: TGCTGTGCTGGTGGGGCCAGCGGGAGGACGAACACCGGGGAGCTGTTTTTT.

The rearrangement joins TRBV12-3 or TRBV12-4 to TRBJ2-2, with D possibly being TRBD2 (5 bases). V lost 6 bases, J lost 6 bases, and 11 bases lay in between. The CDR3 totals 13 residues. CDR3 sequence (DNA): TGTGCCAGCAGAGGGAGCAGCGCCGGGGAGCTGTTTTTT. Translating gives CASRGSSAGELFF.

There are a few counts of this clonotype. The CDR3 coding sequence is TGTGCCACCAGCAGAGATCAAACAGGGGGCCCGAAGACCCAGTACTTC. It translates to CATSRDQTGGPKTQYF. This rearrangement joins TRBV15 to TRBJ2-5; 9 nucleotides agree with TRBD1. The trim removed 0 bases at V and 6 bases at J, leaving 8 bases unmatched. Germline V gene sequence: CDR1 LNHNV, CDR2 YYDKDF (reference sequence). CDR3 length: 16 amino acids. Combining the CDR3 with reference TRBV15 and TRBJ2-5 gives the whole variable domain DAMVIQNPRYQVTQFGKPVTLSCSQTLNHNVMYWYQQKSSQAPKLLFHYYDKDFNNEADTPDNFQSRRPNTSFCFLDIRSPGLGDTAMYLCATSRDQTGGPKTQYFGPGTRLLVL.

A few counts support this clonotype. The V and J genes are TRBV11-2 and TRBJ1-1, with unresolved D. CDR1 and CDR2 from the germline V gene are SGHAT and FQNNGV. The CDR3 consists of 13 residues. Trimming pared 4 bases from V and 11 bases from J, leaving 17 bases between. In DNA, the CDR3 is TGTGCCAGCAGCTCGACTACTCGACAAAGGGCTTTCTTT. Translation gives CASSSTTRQRAFF.